This TCR beta chain was retrieved from a study of PD-L1 blockade in urothelial cancer. Overall study: T cell content in blood samples showed a median of approximately 150,000.

Sequencing was performed with immunoSEQ multiplex PCR; in TCRdb, only in-frame clones are kept and a portion is missing. The sample contains 80,000 to 100,000 clones, around 76% of which appear only once. V dropped 0 bases and J dropped 4 bases, with 14 bases sitting between them. This CDR3 has 16 amino acids. CDR1 SGDLS and CDR2 YYNGEE come from the germline V gene. Anywhere from 1 to 8 samples came from each patient, spanning pretreatment and on-treatment. This clonotype was obtained from an older man with urothelial cancer. The chain employs TRBV9 and TRBJ2-1; TRBD1 is a possible D gene (6 bases). The sequenced sample was PBMCs, obtained around atezolizumab (anti-PD-L1) treatment. The CDR3 DNA follows: TGTGCCAGCAGCGTAGAGGGCAGGGGAAGTTACAATGAGCAGTTCTTC. It specifies CASSVEGRGSYNEQFF.